This record covers a single TCR beta chain. The antigen remains undetermined. This CDR3 contains 15 residues. CDR1 and CDR2 from the germline V gene are SNHLY and FYNNEI. The V segment lost 6 bases and the J segment 0 bases; nucleotides outside the gene matches: 4. This sample is drawn from a study of shared clonotypes between healthy human individuals. Study in general: CD8 memory received one plate per donor, CD8 naive two, CD4 memory three and CD4 naive three. The study, taken as a whole, reports: Clonotypes not shared had lower generation probabilities than those common to all four donors.

Original processing notes: ImmunoSEQ only sent back junction sequences with no quality scores, so filtering was done differently. Clones were read by immunoSEQ multiplex PCR, and TCRdb kept only the in-frame ones, dropping some. From that table come the V and J calls and clone size; the DNA was used to work out D and trimming. The data show roughly 2,000,000 clones, roughly 94% seen once. CD45RO-negative, CCR7-selected cells formed the naive CD8 fraction, which excluded terminally differentiated effector memory CD45RA+ cells. Free of recent acute infections or vaccinations, the donors were healthy HIV-negative adults.

The sequence was obtained from a man younger than 35 in good health. The genes are TRBV2 and TRBJ1-3; 8 positions agree with TRBD1. The sample was naive CD8+ T cells sorted from blood. The CDR3 here is CASRTGASSGNTIYF. For the CDR3, the DNA is TGTGCCAGCAGGACAGGGGCGAGCTCTGGAAACACCATATATTTT.